Here is one T cell receptor (beta chain) with its context. Researchers ran the PCR with 60 Vbeta and 13 Jbeta primers. Assay: immunoSEQ multiplex PCR; the TCRdb copy retains only in-frame clones and omits some. The table shows about 200,000 clones, with 75% to 90% occurring only once. These data are taken from a study of cytomegalovirus exposure and HLA in healthy donors. J was trimmed by 1 base and V by 7 bases; bases with no gene match: 12. The CDR3 totals 17 residues. Germline V CDR1 and CDR2: SEHNR, FQNEAQ (reference sequence). Sequencing input: PBMCs. This receptor was obtained from a woman aged 25 to 39 in good health and CMV-seronegative. The genes are TRBV7-9 and TRBJ1-4; 7 nucleotides line up with TRBD1. The CDR3 sequence is CASINWAGGGTNEKLFF. DNA of the CDR3: TGTGCCAGCATAAACTGGGCAGGGGGAGGAACTAATGAAAAACTGTTTTTT.